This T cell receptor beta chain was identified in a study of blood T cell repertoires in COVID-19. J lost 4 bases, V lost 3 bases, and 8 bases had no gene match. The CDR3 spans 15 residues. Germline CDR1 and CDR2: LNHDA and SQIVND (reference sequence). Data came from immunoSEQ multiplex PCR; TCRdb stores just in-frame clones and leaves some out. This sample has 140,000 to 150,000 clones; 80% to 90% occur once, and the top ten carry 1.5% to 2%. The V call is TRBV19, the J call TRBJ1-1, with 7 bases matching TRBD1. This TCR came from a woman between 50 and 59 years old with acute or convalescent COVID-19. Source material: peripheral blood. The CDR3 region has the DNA TGTGCCAGTAGTATTAAACAGGGGTTTTTCACTGAAGCTTTCTTT. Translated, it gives CASSIKQGFFTEAFF.